Presented here are 21 T cell receptor beta chains from one specimen sequenced in a study of CD8+CD57+ T cells in acquired aplastic anemia (dated by TCRdb to 2016 to 2019). The sequencing machine was an Illumina HiSeq 2000. TCR beta VDJ combination and CDR3 sequence profiling used genomic DNA as the template. In TCRdb, the public reads were trimmed at Q25 with fastp and aligned with MiXCR, with productive beta chains retained. Each CDR3 protein appears once, grouped with its most common genes and DNA. This sample lists about 190,000 distinct CDR3 sequences; approximately 50% were detected once. The ten largest make up approximately 15% of the sample. The sample was sorted CD4+, CD8+, or CD8+CD57+ T cells (not recorded which) from PBMCs. The receptors originated from a human donor in good health, serving as a control.

Of note for this clonotype: This may stem from a read error, because a much larger clone lies one nucleotide away. This chain connects TRBV6-6 to TRBJ2-7; 8 nucleotides align to TRBD1. The CDR3 runs to 14 residues. Trimming at V came to 0 bases and at J to 9 bases, leaving 7 bases not matched to a gene. Germline CDR1 is MNHNY and CDR2 is SVGAGI (reference sequence). The CDR3 sequence is CASSYSGQGHGQYF. The CDR3 DNA follows: TGTGCCAGCAGTTACTCAGGACAGGGCCACGGGCAGTACTTC.

The CDR3 protein is CSVRHGPEAFF. The CDR3 DNA reads as TGCAGCGTTCGACACGGGCCTGAAGCTTTCTTT. This chain uses TRBV29-1 with TRBJ1-1; no reliable D call. This CDR3 region has 11 residues. Germline V gene lookup returns CDR1 SQVTM and CDR2 ANQGSEA. Trimming pared 5 bases from V and 6 bases from J, leaving 10 bases between.

The rearrangement uses TRBV25-1 and TRBJ1-6; 9 bases map to TRBD1. Germline-derived CDR1 and CDR2 are MGHDK and SYGVNS. The CDR3 runs to 16 residues. V shed 6 bases, J shed 7 bases, and the junction held 10 bases outside the gene matches. DNA of the CDR3: TGTGCCAGCAGCTTGGAGGGACAGGGTTTAAATTCACCCCTCCACTTT. This gives the protein CASSLEGQGLNSPLHF.

V usage is TRBV9 and J usage is TRBJ1-1; no clear D. Trimming shortened V by 2 bases and J by 4 bases, and 12 bases separated the two germline ends. The CDR3 has 14 amino acids. Germline V CDR1 and CDR2: SGDLS, YYNGEE. The CDR3 sequence: CASSVLPGGTEAFF. In DNA, the CDR3 is TGTGCCAGCAGCGTTCTACCCGGTGGCACTGAAGCTTTCTTT.

This clonotype was found many times. This chain connects TRBV20-1 to TRBJ2-3; TRBD2 agrees at 9 bases. With V trimmed by 3 bases and J by 2 bases, 6 bases remained unmatched. The CDR3 has 15 amino acids. Germline V gene sequence: CDR1 DFQATT, CDR2 SNEGSKA (reference sequence). This CDR3 is CSASAGTSYTDTQYF. The CDR3 DNA sequence: TGCAGTGCTAGCGCCGGGACTAGCTACACAGATACGCAGTATTTT.

The DNA for the CDR3 is TGTGCCATCAGGGGGGAGACAGATACGCAGTATTTT. Residues: CAIRGETDTQYF. This rearrangement joins TRBV10-3 to TRBJ2-3; D tentatively fits TRBD1 or TRBD2 (5 bases each). The CDR3 consists of 12 residues. The V end was cut by 6 bases, the J end by 3 bases, with 7 bases between. The V gene's germline CDR1 is ENHRY and CDR2 SYGVKD.

The V gene is TRBV9, the J gene TRBJ2-5; 7 bases agree with TRBD2. The end of the DNA fits TRBJ2-7 better, so the J call may be wrong. The CDR3 covers 16 residues. Germline V gene data show CDR1 as SGDLS and CDR2 as YYNGEE. For the CDR3, the DNA is TGTGCCAGCAGCCAAGTGGGACGGGGGGAACTCTACGAGCAGTACTTC. Translating gives CASSQVGRGELYEQYF.

The genes are TRBV7-3 and TRBJ2-1; D may be TRBD1 (6 bases). Germline CDR1 is SGHTA and CDR2 is FQGTGA. CDR3 length equals 14 residues. Trimming removed 5 bases at V and 8 bases at J, with 16 bases between. DNA of the CDR3: TGTGCCAGCAGCGCCCAAGGGGCAGGGGATGAGCAGTTCTTC. It yields the protein CASSAQGAGDEQFF.

This clonotype was picked up many times. The chain carries TRBV7-2 and TRBJ1-6; D not resolved. The CDR3 extends over 13 amino acids. Germline V gene lookup returns CDR1 SGHTA and CDR2 FQGNSA. V dropped 0 bases and J dropped 8 bases, with 5 bases sitting between them. CDR3 in amino acids: CASSLAADSPLHF. CDR3 DNA: TGTGCCAGCAGCTTAGCGGCAGATTCACCCCTCCACTTT.

The chain couples TRBV9 to TRBJ1-2; a possible D gene is TRBD1 (5 bases). This CDR3 has 14 residues. Trimming took 5 bases from V and 2 from J, leaving 13 bases between them. In germline, CDR1 is SGDLS, CDR2 YYNGEE. The CDR3 coding sequence is TGTGCCAGCAGTTCGACAGATCTAAACTATGGCTACACCTTC. The encoded protein is CASSSTDLNYGYTF.

For the CDR3, the DNA is TGTGCCACCAGCACCCGGGGCTCTGGGGCCAACGTCCTGACTTTC. Translation: CATSTRGSGANVLTF. V usage is TRBV15 and J usage is TRBJ2-6, with TRBD2 as a possible D gene (5 bases). Germline CDR1 LNHNV, CDR2 YYDKDF (reference sequence). CDR3 length: 15 amino acids. Trimming stripped 4 bases from V and 0 bases from J, with 7 bases between.

This clonotype was recorded many times. The chain couples TRBV20-1 to TRBJ1-6, with 7 bases identical to TRBD1. The CDR3 is 15 amino acids. Trimming took 2 bases from V and 3 from J; bases not matched to a gene: 4. Germline V gene sequence: CDR1 DFQATT, CDR2 SNEGSKA (reference sequence). In DNA, the CDR3 is TGCAGTGCTAGACCGACAGGGATCTATAATTCACCCCTCCACTTT. This sequence encodes CSARPTGIYNSPLHF.

This clonotype was seen repeatedly, ten times or more. The chain uses TRBV5-1 and TRBJ2-7, with 10 bases identical to TRBD2. Germline V CDR1 and CDR2: SGHRS, YFSETQ. The trim removed 6 bases at V and 7 bases at J, leaving 1 base unmatched. The CDR3 covers 11 residues. CDR3 sequence: CASKLAGEQYF. The CDR3 DNA sequence: TGCGCCAGCAAACTAGCGGGGGAGCAGTACTTC.

V is TRBV15 and J is TRBJ2-1; 9 positions match TRBD1. Per the germline V gene, CDR1 is LNHNV and CDR2 is YYDKDF (reference sequence). The CDR3 has 15 amino acids. Trimming cost V 0 bases and J 5 bases; bases outside gene matches: 2. CDR3 coding DNA: TGTGCCACCAGCAGAGAGGGACAGGGAGACAATGAGCAGTTCTTC. Translated: CATSREGQGDNEQFF.

There are many counts of this clonotype. The gene calls are TRBV5-8 and TRBJ2-1; 8 nucleotides agree with TRBD1. The germline gives CDR1 SGHTS, CDR2 YDEGEE. V dropped 7 bases and J dropped 5; count of bases not matched to a gene: 17. The CDR3 is made up of 17 amino acids. The CDR3 region is CASRQGLTLPPDNEQFF. The DNA for the CDR3 is TGTGCCAGCCGACAGGGGCTTACCCTCCCGCCGGACAATGAGCAGTTCTTC. Variable domain in full (rest from reference TRBV5-8 and TRBJ2-1): EAGVTQSPTHLIKTRGQQATLRCSPISGHTSVYWYQQALGLGLQFLLWYDEGEERNRGNFPPRFSGRQFPNYSSELNVNALELEDSALYLCASRQGLTLPPDNEQFFGPGTRLTVL.

The rearrangement links TRBV10-2 to TRBJ1-6; D not certain. The CDR3 has 17 residues. The germline gives CDR1 WSHSY, CDR2 SAAADI. With 2 bases removed from V and 3 bases from J, the gap between germline ends came to 14 bases. In nucleotides, the CDR3 is TGCGCCAGCAGTGAGCAAAATCCGCGGGTCTATAATTCACCCCTCCACTTT. It translates to CASSEQNPRVYNSPLHF.

This clonotype was counted ten times or more. J is TRBJ2-3 and V is TRBV19; no firm D call. Trimming took off 5 bases at V and 3 bases at J, with 6 bases between the two ends. The germline gives CDR1 LNHDA, CDR2 SQIVND (reference sequence). CDR3 length: 12 residues. In DNA form, the CDR3 reads TGTGCCAGTAGTCCCAAGACAGATACGCAGTATTTT. This gives the protein CASSPKTDTQYF.

V usage is TRBV25-1 and J usage is TRBJ1-1; D uncertain. This CDR3 comprises 18 residues. Germline loops: CDR1 MGHDK, CDR2 SYGVNS. Trimming cost V 0 bases and J 2 bases, with 19 bases left between them. The CDR3 region has the DNA TGTGCCAGCAGTGAATACCAAACGAGCGGACGGATAAACACTGAAGCTTTCTTT. Its translation is CASSEYQTSGRINTEAFF.

The genes are TRBV7-4 and TRBJ1-3, with D perhaps matching TRBD1 (5 bases). V lost 4 bases and J 0 bases, leaving 13 bases between the germline ends. Germline V gene sequence: CDR1 SGHVT, CDR2 SQSDAQ. This CDR3 contains 16 residues. CDR3 in amino acids: CASSSPPQGSGNTIYF. CDR3 DNA sequence: TGTGCCAGCAGCTCACCCCCCCAGGGCTCTGGAAACACCATATATTTT.

The rearrangement uses TRBV25-1 and TRBJ2-2; TRBD1 aligns across 11 bases. CDR1 is MGHDK and CDR2 is SYGVNS in the germline V gene. This CDR3 region has 18 residues. V was clipped by 1 base and J by 6 bases; unmatched bases: 10. In DNA, the CDR3 is TGTGCCAGCAGTGAATGGGGTGGACAGGGGGCCTTCCCCGGGGAGCTGTTTTTT. Translation gives CASSEWGGQGAFPGELFF.

This rearrangement joins TRBV10-3 to TRBJ2-1; the match to TRBD1 covers 7 bases. J was trimmed by 9 bases and V by 3 bases; bases with no gene match: 11. CDR1 and CDR2 from the germline V gene are ENHRY and SYGVKD. The CDR3 totals 15 residues. In DNA form, the CDR3 reads TGTGCCATCAGTGACCCGGGACAGACTTTGAGTGAGCAGTTCTTC. Translating it yields CAISDPGQTLSEQFF.